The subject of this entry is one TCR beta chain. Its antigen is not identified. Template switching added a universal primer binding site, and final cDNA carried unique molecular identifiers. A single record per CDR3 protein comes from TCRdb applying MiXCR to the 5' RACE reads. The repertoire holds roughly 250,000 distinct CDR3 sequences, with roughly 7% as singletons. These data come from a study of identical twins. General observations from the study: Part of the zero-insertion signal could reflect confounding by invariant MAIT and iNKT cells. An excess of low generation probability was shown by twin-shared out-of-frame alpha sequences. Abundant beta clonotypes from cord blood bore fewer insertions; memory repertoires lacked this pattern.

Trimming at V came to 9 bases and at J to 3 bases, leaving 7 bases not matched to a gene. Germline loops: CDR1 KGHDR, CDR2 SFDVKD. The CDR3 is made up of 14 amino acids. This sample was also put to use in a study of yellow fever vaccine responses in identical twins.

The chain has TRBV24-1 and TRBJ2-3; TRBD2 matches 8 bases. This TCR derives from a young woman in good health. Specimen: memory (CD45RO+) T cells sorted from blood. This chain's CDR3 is CATRPSSGTDTQYF. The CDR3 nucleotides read TGTGCCACCCGACCGTCTAGCGGGACAGATACGCAGTATTTT.